This T cell receptor (beta chain) was obtained from a study of fetal regulatory T cell absence and autoimmunity. The CDR3 covers 16 residues. Germline CDR1 SGHVS, CDR2 FNYEAQ. Losses at the gene ends were 5 bases for V and 4 bases for J; bases not matched to a gene: 8. Measured with immunoSEQ multiplex PCR; TCRdb has only the in-frame clones, and not every one. The sample lists 95,000 or so clones; about two thirds were seen once. The chain links TRBV7-6 to TRBJ2-5; 12 bases are shared with TRBD2. The receptor was derived from a male donor with IPEX syndrome. The specimen sequenced was pancreas tissue. CDR3 DNA: TGTGCCAGCAGCCTGAGGGCTAGCGGGGGGGGAGAGACCCAGTACTTC. Protein: CASSLRASGGGETQYF.